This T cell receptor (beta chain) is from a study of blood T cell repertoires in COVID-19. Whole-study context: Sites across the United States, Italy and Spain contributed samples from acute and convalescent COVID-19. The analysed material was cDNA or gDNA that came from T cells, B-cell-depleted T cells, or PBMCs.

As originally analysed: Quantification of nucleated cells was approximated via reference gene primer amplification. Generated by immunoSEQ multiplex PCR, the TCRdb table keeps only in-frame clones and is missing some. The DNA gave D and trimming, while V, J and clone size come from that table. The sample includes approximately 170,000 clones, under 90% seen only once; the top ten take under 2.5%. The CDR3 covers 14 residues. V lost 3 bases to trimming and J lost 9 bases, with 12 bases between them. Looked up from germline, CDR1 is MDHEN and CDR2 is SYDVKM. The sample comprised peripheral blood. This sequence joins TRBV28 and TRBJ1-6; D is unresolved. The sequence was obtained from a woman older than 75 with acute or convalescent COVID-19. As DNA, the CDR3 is TGTGCCAGCAGTTTGAGTCCCAGGATTTCACCCCTCCACTTT. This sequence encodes CASSLSPRISPLHF.